The sample holds many counts of the clone carrying this T cell receptor (beta chain). The antigen remains undetermined. The sample comes from a study of T cell repertoires in cytomegalovirus infection. TCRdb recomputed calls from the reads with MiXCR, one row per CDR3 protein. The sample lists roughly 69,000 distinct CDR3 sequences, about 29% occurring once. From germline, CDR1 is SEHNR and CDR2 FQNEAQ (reference sequence). Trimming removed 6 bases from V and 3 bases from J; junction bases left unmatched: 2. There are 13 residues in the CDR3. The source of this sequence is a human donor in good health (CMV status not recorded). Some clones in this sample may be carry-over from other donors' samples. This chain uses TRBV7-9 with TRBJ2-7, with TRBD1 matching over 10 bases. Source: CD8+ T cells from cultured PBMCs, taken from culture after CMV antigen stimulation. The CDR3 is CASRRTGGYEQYF. CDR3 coding DNA: TGTGCCAGCAGACGGACAGGGGGCTACGAGCAGTACTTC.